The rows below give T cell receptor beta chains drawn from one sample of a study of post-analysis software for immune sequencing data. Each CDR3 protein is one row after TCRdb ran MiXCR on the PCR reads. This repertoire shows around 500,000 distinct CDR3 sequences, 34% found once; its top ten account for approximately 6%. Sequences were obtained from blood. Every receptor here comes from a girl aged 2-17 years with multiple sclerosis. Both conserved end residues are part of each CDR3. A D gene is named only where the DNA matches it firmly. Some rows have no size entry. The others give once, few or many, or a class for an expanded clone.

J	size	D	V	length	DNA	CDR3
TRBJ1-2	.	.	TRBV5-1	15	TGCGCCAGCAGCTTCGGGTGGGGTTCCCACTATGGCTACACCTTC	CASSFGWGSHYGYTF
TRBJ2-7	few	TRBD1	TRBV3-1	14	TGTGCCAACAGCCAGCAGGACAGGGGAGGCGAGCAGTACTTC	CANSQQDRGGEQYF
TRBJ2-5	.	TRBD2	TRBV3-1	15	TGTGCCAGCAGCCACTCCGGGGGGACTCAAGAGACCCAGTACTTC	CASSHSGGTQETQYF
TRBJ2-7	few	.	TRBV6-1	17	TGTGCCAGCAGAACCGGGACAAACTTGGAGGCACCCTACGAGCAGTACTTC	CASRTGTNLEAPYEQYF
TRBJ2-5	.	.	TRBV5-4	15	TGTGCCAGCAGCTATGAACCGGGCATAAAAGAGACCCAGTACTTC	CASSYEPGIKETQYF
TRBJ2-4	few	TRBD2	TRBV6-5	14	TGTGCCAGCAATCCAGCGGGGGGGACAAACATTCAGTACTTC	CASNPAGGTNIQYF
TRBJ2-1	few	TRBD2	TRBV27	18	TGTGCCAGCAGTTTAACTAGCGGGGGCAACAGCTCCTACAATGAGCAGTTCTTC	CASSLTSGGNSSYNEQFF
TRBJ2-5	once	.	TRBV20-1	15	TGCAGTGCTAGGGGTTCCCTAGTTTCGGGGGAGACCCAGTACTTC	CSARGSLVSGETQYF
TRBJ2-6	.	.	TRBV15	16	TGTGCCACCAGCAGAAAAGTCCTCTCTGGGGCCAACGTCCTGACTTTC	CATSRKVLSGANVLTF
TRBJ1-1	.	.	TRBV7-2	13	TGTGCCAGCAGCTTGGTACATGAAGGTGAAGCTTTCTTT	CASSLVHEGEAFF
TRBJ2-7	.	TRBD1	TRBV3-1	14	TGTGCCAGCAGCCAAGGCCAGGGGGTTTACGAGCAGTACTTC	CASSQGQGVYEQYF
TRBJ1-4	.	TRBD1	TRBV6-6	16	TGTGCCAGCAGTTACTCGAAGGGGGCAACTAATGAAAAACGGTTTTTT	CASSYSKGATNEKRFF
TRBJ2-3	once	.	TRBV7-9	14	TGTGCCAGCACCTTACGGGGCTTCCCAGATACGCAGTATTTT	CASTLRGFPDTQYF
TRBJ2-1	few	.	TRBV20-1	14	TGCAGTGCCATGTCAAGGACTTCCTACAATGAGCAGTTCTTC	CSAMSRTSYNEQFF
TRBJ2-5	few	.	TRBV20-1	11	TGCAGTGTCTGGGCAGAGGAGACCCAGTACTTC	CSVWAEETQYF
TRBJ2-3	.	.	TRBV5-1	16	TGCGCCAGCAGCTTGGACAGGTCCCTTCTCGCAGATACGCAGTATTTT	CASSLDRSLLADTQYF
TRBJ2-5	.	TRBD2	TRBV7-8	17	TGTGCCAGCAGCTTAGTGACACAGGTGCGGGGGGACAATGAGCAGTACTTC	CASSLVTQVRGDNEQYF
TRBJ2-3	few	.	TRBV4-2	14	TGTGCCAGCAGCCTGGGGAGGCAAGGGGATACGCAGTATTTT	CASSLGRQGDTQYF